The 9 T cell receptor beta chains given below trace back to one sample, sequenced in a study of blood T cell repertoires in COVID-19. Sequencing was performed with immunoSEQ multiplex PCR; in TCRdb, only in-frame clones are kept and a portion is missing. The table lists roughly 500,000 clones, less than 90% of them singletons, with 7% to 10% in the top ten. Input material: PBMCs or T cells enriched from blood (not recorded which). The source of these receptors is a woman aged 55-75 years who had recovered from COVID-19.

A single count supports this clone. V and J are TRBV4-1 and TRBJ2-1, with 7 nucleotides matching TRBD2. Per germline, CDR1 MGHRA and CDR2 YSYEKL. The CDR3 contains 17 residues. Trimming at V came to 0 bases and at J to 2 bases, leaving 7 bases not matched to a gene. The CDR3 nucleotides are TGCGCCAGCAGCCAAGATTGGAGGCGGGGGACCTACAATGAGCAGTTCTTC. This codes for CASSQDWRRGTYNEQFF.

This sequence joins TRBV5-1 and TRBJ1-2, with 7 bases matching TRBD1. The V and J ends lost 1 base and 8 bases, in that order; junction bases with no gene match: 5. Germline V gene lookup returns CDR1 SGHRS and CDR2 YFSETQ. CDR3 length: 13 amino acids. CDR3 nucleotides: TGCGCCAGCAGCTTGACAGGGGAAGTAGGCTACACCTTC. Translated: CASSLTGEVGYTF.

The V gene is TRBV25-1, the J gene TRBJ1-4, with a tentative D call TRBD1 (5 bases). The germline V and J ends were trimmed by 5 bases and 5 bases, with 18 bases remaining between them. The CDR3 loop spans 16 amino acids. CDR1 and CDR2 (germline): MGHDK, SYGVNS. Here the CDR3 DNA reads TGTGCCAGCAGTCAACGCCAGGGCGCCGGGAATGAAAAACTGTTTTTT. Translating it yields CASSQRQGAGNEKLFF.

The chain links TRBV9 to TRBJ2-2; possible D gene TRBD1, 5 bases. Germline-derived CDR1 and CDR2 are SGDLS and YYNGEE. The germline V and J ends were trimmed by 2 bases and 7 bases, with 12 bases remaining between them. The CDR3 spans 14 residues. In DNA form, the CDR3 reads TGTGCCAGCAGCGTTATAGGGGCAAGCGGGGAGCTGTTTTTT. Amino acid sequence: CASSVIGASGELFF.

V usage is TRBV9 and J usage is TRBJ2-1; TRBD1 aligns across 9 bases. The V segment lost 2 bases and the J segment 5 bases; nucleotides outside the gene matches: 5. CDR1 and CDR2 (germline): SGDLS, YYNGEE. This CDR3 comprises 15 residues. The CDR3 nucleotides are TGTGCCAGCAGCGTGGGGACAGGGATAAACAATGAGCAGTTCTTC. Its translation is CASSVGTGINNEQFF.

The V gene is TRBV2, the J gene TRBJ1-1; D is undetermined. Trimming removed 3 bases from V and 4 bases from J, with 9 bases in between. Germline-derived CDR1 and CDR2 are SNHLY and FYNNEI. There are 13 residues in the CDR3. Written as DNA, the CDR3 is TGTGCCAGCAGTGACCGGGAATCCACTGAAGCTTTCTTT. Its protein is CASSDRESTEAFF.

This clone has only one observation. CDR3 region: CASSLRVDTDTQYF. The CDR3 coding sequence is TGTGCCAGCAGCCTCAGGGTTGACACAGATACGCAGTATTTT. This chain joins TRBV9 and TRBJ2-3; D may be TRBD1 (5 bases). V lost 4 bases, J lost 2 bases, and 11 bases lay in between. The CDR3 length is 14 residues. CDR1 is SGDLS, CDR2 YYNGEE, per germline. Based on the CDR3 plus reference TRBV9 and TRBJ2-3, the full variable domain is DSGVTQTPKHLITATGQRVTLRCSPRSGDLSVYWYQQSLDQGLQFLIQYYNGEERAKGNILERFSAQQFPDLHSELNLSSLELGDSALYFCASSLRVDTDTQYFGPGTRLTVL.

In this sample, this clone turned up once. The CDR3 loop is CASSPGQGNTYEQYF. The CDR3 region has the DNA TGTGCCAGCAGCCCAGGACAGGGCAATACCTACGAGCAGTACTTC. The V call is TRBV7-2, the J call TRBJ2-7; 8 positions match TRBD1. V was clipped by 5 bases and J by 2 bases; unmatched bases: 8. This CDR3 spans 15 amino acids. CDR1 is SGHTA and CDR2 is FQGNSA in the germline V gene.

The genes are TRBV5-8 and TRBJ2-7; D not certain. Deletions cut 0 bases from V and 3 bases from J, with 10 bases between. The CDR3 covers 14 residues. Germline V gene lookup returns CDR1 SGHTS and CDR2 YDEGEE. CDR3 in amino acids: CASSLAPNFYEQYF. CDR3 DNA: TGTGCCAGCAGCTTGGCCCCAAATTTCTACGAGCAGTACTTC.